This TCR beta chain was profiled in a study of T cells in Graves' hyperthyroidism and ophthalmopathy. TCR beta CDR3 sequences were amplified from RNA transcripts. A first-round RT-PCR of the TCR CDR3 used the HTBI primer set. TCRdb reanalysed the multiplex PCR reads using MiXCR and keeps one entry per CDR3 protein. The sample includes more than 300,000 distinct CDR3 sequences, 13% of them seen just once. Overall study results and limits: The model foresaw ophthalmopathy a median around 6 months prior to onset.

V was clipped by 5 bases and J by 6 bases; unmatched bases: 3. CDR1 is LNHDA, CDR2 SQIVND, per germline (reference sequence). The CDR3 is 14 residues long. In its sample, this clonotype was seen a few times. The antigen remains undetermined. Specimen: blood. The receptor was derived from a woman aged 18-29 years with Graves' hyperthyroidism. J is TRBJ2-1 and V is TRBV19; TRBD2 aligns across 11 bases. The chain's CDR3 is CASSSGTSGNEQFF. The DNA for the CDR3 is TGTGCCAGTAGTTCTGGGACTAGCGGCAATGAGCAGTTCTTC.